This T cell receptor beta chain was obtained from a study of blood T cell repertoires in COVID-19 (dated by TCRdb to 2018 to 2020). Notes on the research overall: Samples covering the acute and convalescent phases of COVID-19 were provided by collaborators in the United States, Italy and Spain. Where HLA class I and class II types were available, the types were taken from metadata supplied by the sample provider, not from assay-based typing. The prospective study material was composed of cDNA or gDNA derived from T cells, B-cell-depleted T cells, or PBMCs. A freely available public database, intended as a resource for researchers studying the immune response to SARS-CoV-2, is where the repertoires were released. Deeply sampled blood TCRbeta repertoires from subjects exposed to, actively infected with, or recovered from COVID-19 were included in the dataset. The samples were drawn from the first 160 participants of the ongoing ImmuneRACE study and from about 1,200 subjects provided by 6 global collaborators. The sample metadata nearly always contained a de-identified subject ID, COVID-19 status, age in years and sex. The research as a whole found: How much clinical and demographic metadata was included differed by source and by participant, and the metadata was provided uncurated.

The immunoSEQ Assay, a bias-controlled multiplex PCR, was used to amplify TCRbeta CDR3 regions from genomic DNA. The paper's data handling went like this. Nucleated cell counts per sample were estimated from amplification of reference gene primers within the assay. To quantify the absolute abundance of each unique TCRbeta CDR3 rearrangement, sequence reads were collapsed and filtered. For each sample, productive Simpson clonality was calculated by taking the square root of Simpson's diversity index across productive rearrangements. The clones in this table, taken by TCRdb from immuneACCESS, are in-frame only. Not every clone is retained; where verified, under half of the shortfall comes from an unresolved V gene, and the cause of the rest is unknown. The D gene and trimming were derived from the DNA, and the V and J assignments and clone size from that table. In this sample the table shows more than 95,000 clones, approximately 91% of which occur a single time. Approximately 5% of the sample rests with the top ten.

The collaborating institutions used their own protocols to collect whole blood in K2EDTA tubes. Collaborator samples were shipped for TCRbeta analysis as frozen whole blood, isolated PBMCs, or DNA extracted from either sample type. The CDR3 covers 13 residues, taking in both the cysteine and the phenylalanine. Just CDR3 DNA is preserved here, 39 bases in frame from base 1. V is shortened by 3 bases, J by 6 bases, and the region joining them spans 13 bases. CDR1 and CDR2 (SGDLS, YYNGEE) derive from the germline V gene. For this clone: The clone's antigen remains unknown. No much larger clone is present one base from it, and per-base qualities are unavailable.

Source material: peripheral blood. The chain was built from TRBV9 and TRBJ2-7; a weak D assignment points to TRBD1 (6 bases agree). The receptor comes from a human donor in a cohort sampled during active COVID-19. The nucleotide sequence is TGTGCCAGCAGCGCCTCAGGGGTGAGCGAGCAGTACTTC. The resulting protein is CASSASGVSEQYF. The variable domain in full, with residues beyond the CDR3 obtained from the reference TRBV9 and TRBJ2-7 genes, is DSGVTQTPKHLITATGQRVTLRCSPRSGDLSVYWYQQSLDQGLQFLIQYYNGEERAKGNILERFSAQQFPDLHSELNLSSLELGDSALYFCASSASGVSEQYFGPGTRLTVT.